The present T cell receptor beta chain was sequenced within a study of T cells expressing NK-cell markers (TCRdb year 2020). With respect to the entire study: TCR beta-chain repertoires were profiled in sorted CD3+CD56+NKG2C+, CD3+CD56+NKG2C- and CD3+CD56-NKG2C+ T-cell subsets from eight donors. Seven of the eight sequenced donors were HCMV-seropositive and one was HCMV-seronegative. The eight sequenced donors were randomly selected healthy volunteers, three men and five women. Illumina HiSeq 2000/2500, MiSeq or NextSeq was used to sequence libraries as 2 x 150 bp reads.

Study-level results and caveats: Whether the expanded NKG2C-expressing T cell clones were specific for HCMV antigens was left unclear. Those dominant clonotypes were again the most abundant among CD3+CD56-NKG2C+ cells in four donors, at roughly 25-60.1%. In six donors, the dominant CD3+CD56+NKG2C+ clonotypes ranked among the top 10 CD8+ clonotypes, making up roughly 1.0-8% of CD8+ T cells.

Via the germline V gene, CDR1 is SGHTA and CDR2 FQGNSA. Inclusive of the bounding cysteine and phenylalanine, the CDR3 is 15 residues long. A DNA sequence was not provided. Regarding this clonotype: Its antigen target is currently unknown.

HCMV-specific IgG was detected in serum with a commercial ELISA kit to determine HCMV serostatus. Ficoll density gradient centrifugation was used to isolate peripheral blood mononuclear cells from blood. The instrument given in TCRdb is Illumina HiSeq 2000. TCR beta cDNA libraries were prepared using 5'RACE template switching, which introduced a universal primer site and unique molecular identifiers. Priming for cDNA synthesis came from the TCR beta constant segment, and two successive PCR amplification steps followed. Processing in the source paper ran as follows. Reads were demultiplexed and grouped by UMI with MIGEC, and clonotypes were assembled and quantified with MiTCR. Only TCR cDNA sequences supported by at least two reads were kept to exclude erroneous sequences. Downstream repertoire analysis used the tcR package, and clonotypes were matched across fractions by CDR3 nucleotide sequence plus V segment. Antigen specificity was annotated against VDJdb with VDJmatch, allowing one amino acid substitution in CDR3. TCRdb reprocessed the reads and lists each CDR3 protein sequence as a single entry, with no DNA. V and J calls and clone size were set by TCRdb, not the authors. The sample table includes 120,000 to 150,000 distinct CDR3 sequences. The biggest ten clones account for roughly an eighth of the sample.

This receptor was identified in a young man in good health. Donor details come from another sample of the same person, matched by shared clones. The sequenced sample consisted of blood T cells: a sorted CD56 or NKG2C T cell subset, CD4+ or CD8+ T cells, or bulk PBMC T cells (not recorded which). This sequence uses TRBV7-2 and TRBJ2-3. Here the CDR3 is given as CASGSSGSRSDTQYF.